This T cell receptor (beta chain) emerged from a study of beta chain features in type 1 diabetes. General study points: Within each of all four CD4+ subsets, Type 1 diabetes patients had TCRB CDR3s that were moderately but significantly shorter.

The CDR3 loop spans 15 amino acids. V lost 0 bases and J lost 0, with 8 bases in between. In germline, CDR1 is GTSNPN, CDR2 SVGIG (reference sequence). Expressed TCRB transcripts were sequenced because the entire RNA isolate underwent reverse transcription. Clones were read by immunoSEQ multiplex PCR, and TCRdb kept only the in-frame ones, dropping some. The table has some 350,000 clones, roughly 14% seen once. Averaging about 116 mL, one heparinised blood draw came from each individual donor. Details on this clone: Its cognate antigen is unknown.

The TCR comes from a woman under 30 with type 1 diabetes. The V and J genes are TRBV30 and TRBJ2-2; D ambiguous. The sample consisted of naive CD4+ T cells from blood. CDR3 sequence (DNA): TGTGCCTGGAGTGTAGACGGAGCGAACACCGGGGAGCTGTTTTTT. Translated: CAWSVDGANTGELFF.